This T cell receptor (beta chain) appears in the sequencing data of a study of blood T cell repertoires in COVID-19. On the study more broadly: PBMCs, B-cell-depleted T cells, or T cells were the source of the cDNA or gDNA that made up the material.

The CDR3 runs 15 residues. CDR1 and CDR2 (germline): SGHNT, YYREEE (reference sequence). Germline trimming cut 4 bases from V and 2 bases from J; bases unmatched to any gene: 6. Under the authors' procedure: By means of reference gene primer amplification, nucleated cell counts were estimated. The method was immunoSEQ multiplex PCR; TCRdb's version includes in-frame clones alone and lacks a portion of them. V and J calls plus clone size are reproduced from that table; the DNA served to infer D and trimming. The sample has some 460,000 clones, approximately 86% seen once. This clonotype was sampled from a young woman who had recovered from COVID-19. The V call is TRBV5-4, the J call TRBJ2-1; 7 bases are a match to TRBD2. Sequencing input: PBMCs or T cells enriched from blood (not recorded which). CDR3 sequence: CASSPTSDTYNEQFF. CDR3 DNA sequence: TGTGCCAGCAGCCCCACTAGCGACACCTACAATGAGCAGTTCTTC.